The 8 T cell receptor beta chains below were found in one sample sequenced in a study of CD8 T cells in Susac syndrome. An input of about 0.45 to 1 ug of RNA was subjected to reverse transcription using random hexamers. TCRdb reprocessed the immunoSEQ multiplex PCR reads with MiXCR, giving one entry per CDR3 protein. Of around 190,000 distinct CDR3 sequences listed, approximately 93% are singletons. The sample taken for sequencing was CD4+ T cells from PBMCs. These receptor sequences come from a human donor in good health.

The chain uses TRBV7-8 and TRBJ1-5; maybe TRBD1 (5 bases). The CDR3 length is 14 residues. V was shortened by 5 bases and J by 1 base, with 9 bases between the two germline ends. Germline CDR1 SGHVS, CDR2 FQNEAQ. The CDR3 here is CASSAKGSNQPQHF. CDR3 in DNA: TGTGCCAGCAGCGCTAAGGGGAGCAATCAGCCCCAGCATTTT. Full variable domain (rest looked up from reference TRBV7-8 and TRBJ1-5): GAGVSQSPRYKVAKRGQDVALRCDPISGHVSLFWYQQALGQGPEFLTYFQNEAQLDKSGLPSDRFFAERPEGSVSTLKIQRTQQEDSAVYLCASSAKGSNQPQHFGDGTRLSIL.

CDR3 nucleotides: TGTGCCAGCAGACCGCAGGAGGTCCTAGCCAAAAACATTCAGTACTTC. Translated, it gives CASRPQEVLAKNIQYF. V usage is TRBV28 and J usage is TRBJ2-4; a possible D gene is TRBD2 (5 bases). V was cut by 6 bases and J by 0 bases, with 15 bases left in between. This CDR3 spans 16 amino acids. CDR1 is MDHEN and CDR2 is SYDVKM in the germline V gene.

The chain has TRBV3-1 and TRBJ2-1, with 9 positions matching TRBD2. CDR1 LGHDT and CDR2 YNNKEL come from the germline V gene (reference sequence). The trim removed 4 bases at V and 7 bases at J, leaving 5 bases unmatched. This CDR3 has 14 residues. The chain's CDR3 is CASSRSSGGNEQFF. The CDR3 region has the DNA TGTGCCAGCAGCCGATCCAGCGGGGGGAATGAGCAGTTCTTC.

The J gene is TRBJ1-1, the V gene TRBV6-5, with 7 bases matching TRBD1. Germline V CDR1 and CDR2: MNHEY, SVGAGI. The CDR3 runs 14 residues. The V gene end was trimmed by 6 bases and the J gene end by 5 bases; junction bases not matched to a gene: 9. The CDR3 DNA sequence: TGTGCCAGCAGCAGATTAGGGGGCAGGACTGAAGCTTTCTTT. Its translation is CASSRLGGRTEAFF.

The chain has TRBV19 and TRBJ1-2; 7 positions match TRBD1. Germline assignment: CDR1 LNHDA and CDR2 SQIVND (reference sequence). The CDR3 is made up of 14 amino acids. Trimming cost V 5 bases and J 8 bases; bases outside gene matches: 11. The DNA for the CDR3 is TGTGCCAGTAGTCCCATCGACAGGGTCCGCGGCTACACCTTC. Its protein is CASSPIDRVRGYTF. The whole variable domain, remainder taken from reference TRBV19 and TRBJ1-2, is DGGITQSPKYLFRKEGQNVTLSCEQNLNHDAMYWYRQDPGQGLRLIYYSQIVNDFQKGDIAEGYSVSREKKESFPLTVTSAQKNPTAFYLCASSPIDRVRGYTFGSGTRLTVV.

The chain uses TRBV6-2 or TRBV6-3 and TRBJ2-2, with TRBD1 as a possible D gene (6 bases). Germline CDR1 is MNHEY and CDR2 is SVGEGT. Trimming left V 0 bases short and J 1 base short, with 9 bases between. The length of the CDR3 is 16 residues. As DNA, the CDR3 is TGTGCCAGCAGTTACTCTCAGGGGTTGAACACCGGGGAGCTGTTTTTT. This sequence encodes CASSYSQGLNTGELFF.

V gene TRBV7-2 combines with J gene TRBJ2-1, with TRBD2 matching 9 bases. Germline V gene data show CDR1 as SGHTA and CDR2 as FQGNSA. V gave up 2 bases and J gave up 0 bases; unmatched junction bases: 2. This CDR3 contains 16 residues. The CDR3 DNA follows: TGTGCCAGCAGCTTAAGCGGGGGGACCTCCTACAATGAGCAGTTCTTC. It specifies CASSLSGGTSYNEQFF.

The V and J genes are TRBV29-1 and TRBJ2-4; 7 bases line up with TRBD1. The trim removed 6 bases at V and 6 bases at J, leaving 5 bases unmatched. The CDR3 extends over 12 amino acids. The germline V gene has CDR1 SQVTM and CDR2 ANQGSEA. The CDR3 DNA follows: TGCAGCGTCCCGGGACAGCCAAACATTCAGTACTTC. This translates into CSVPGQPNIQYF.